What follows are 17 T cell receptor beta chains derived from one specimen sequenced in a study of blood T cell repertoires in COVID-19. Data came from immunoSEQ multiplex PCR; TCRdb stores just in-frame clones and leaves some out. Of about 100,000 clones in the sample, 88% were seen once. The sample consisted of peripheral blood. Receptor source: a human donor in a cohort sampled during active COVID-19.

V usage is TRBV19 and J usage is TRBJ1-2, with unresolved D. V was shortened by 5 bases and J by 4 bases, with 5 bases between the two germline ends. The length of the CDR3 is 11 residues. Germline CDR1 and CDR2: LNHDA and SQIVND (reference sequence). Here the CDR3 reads CASSPSYGYTF. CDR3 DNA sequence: TGTGCCAGTAGTCCTTCCTATGGCTACACCTTC.

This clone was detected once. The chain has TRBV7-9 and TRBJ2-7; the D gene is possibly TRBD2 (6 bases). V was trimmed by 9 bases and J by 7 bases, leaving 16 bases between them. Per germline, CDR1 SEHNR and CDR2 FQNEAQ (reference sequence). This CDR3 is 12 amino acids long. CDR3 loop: CASGGVEGEQYF. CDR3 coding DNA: TGTGCCAGTGGTGGCGTGGAGGGGGAGCAGTACTTC.

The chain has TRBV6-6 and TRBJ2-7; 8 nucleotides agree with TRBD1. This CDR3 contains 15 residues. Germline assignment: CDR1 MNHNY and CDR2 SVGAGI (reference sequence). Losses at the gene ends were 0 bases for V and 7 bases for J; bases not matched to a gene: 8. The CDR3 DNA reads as TGTGCCAGCAGTTACTCGCCAGGGGGCGTGGGGGAGCAGTACTTC. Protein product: CASSYSPGGVGEQYF.

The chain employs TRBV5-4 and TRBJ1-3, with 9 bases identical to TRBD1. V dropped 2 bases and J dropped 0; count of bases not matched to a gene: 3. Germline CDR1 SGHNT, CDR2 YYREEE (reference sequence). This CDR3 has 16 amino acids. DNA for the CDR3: TGTGCCAGCAGCTTCCTGGACAGGGGCTCTGGAAACACCATATATTTT. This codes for CASSFLDRGSGNTIYF.

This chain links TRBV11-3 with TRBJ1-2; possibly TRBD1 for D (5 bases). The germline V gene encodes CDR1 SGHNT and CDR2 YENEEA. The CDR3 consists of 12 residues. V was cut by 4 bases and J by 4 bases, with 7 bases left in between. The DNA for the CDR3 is TGTGCCAGCAGCTCCGGGGGCTATGGCTACACCTTC. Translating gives CASSSGGYGYTF.

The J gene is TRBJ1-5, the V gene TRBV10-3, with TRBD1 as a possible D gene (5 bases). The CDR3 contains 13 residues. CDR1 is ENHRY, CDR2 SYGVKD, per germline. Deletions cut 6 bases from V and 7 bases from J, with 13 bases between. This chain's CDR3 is CAIRPAGGQPQHF. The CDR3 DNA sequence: TGTGCCATCAGGCCAGCGGGGGGGCAGCCCCAGCATTTT.

The CDR3 spells CASSSQYEQYF. CDR3 DNA: TGTGCCAGCAGCTCCCAGTACGAGCAGTACTTC. The chain has TRBV11-2 and TRBJ2-7; D unclear. The CDR3 extends over 11 amino acids. V lost 4 bases and J 4 bases, leaving 5 bases between the germline ends. Germline lookup yields CDR1 SGHAT and CDR2 FQNNGV.

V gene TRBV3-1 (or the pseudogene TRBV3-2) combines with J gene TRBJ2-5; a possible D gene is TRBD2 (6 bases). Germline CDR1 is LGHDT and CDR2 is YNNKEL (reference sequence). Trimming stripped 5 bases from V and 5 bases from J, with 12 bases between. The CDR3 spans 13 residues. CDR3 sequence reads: CASSSGLPETQYF. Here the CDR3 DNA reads TGTGCCAGCAGCAGTGGACTACCCGAGACCCAGTACTTC.

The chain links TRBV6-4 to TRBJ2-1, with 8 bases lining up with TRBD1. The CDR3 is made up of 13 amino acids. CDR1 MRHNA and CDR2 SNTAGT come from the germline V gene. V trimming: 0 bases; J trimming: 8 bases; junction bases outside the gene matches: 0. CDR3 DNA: TGTGCCAGCAGTGACTCGGACAGGGATGAGCAGTTCTTC. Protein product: CASSDSDRDEQFF.

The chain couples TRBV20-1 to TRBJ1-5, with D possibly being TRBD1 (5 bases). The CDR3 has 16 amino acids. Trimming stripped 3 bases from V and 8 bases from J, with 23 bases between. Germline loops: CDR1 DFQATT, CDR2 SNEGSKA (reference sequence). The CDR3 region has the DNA TGCAGTGCTAGTCAATCTCAGGGCAGGTTCTCGGAGCCCCAGCATTTT. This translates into CSASQSQGRFSEPQHF.

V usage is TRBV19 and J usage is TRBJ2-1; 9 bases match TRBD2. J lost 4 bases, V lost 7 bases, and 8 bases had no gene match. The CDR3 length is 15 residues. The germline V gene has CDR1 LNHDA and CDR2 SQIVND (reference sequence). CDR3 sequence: CASNPASGVYNEQFF. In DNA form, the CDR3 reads TGTGCCAGTAATCCTGCTAGCGGGGTTTACAATGAGCAGTTCTTC.

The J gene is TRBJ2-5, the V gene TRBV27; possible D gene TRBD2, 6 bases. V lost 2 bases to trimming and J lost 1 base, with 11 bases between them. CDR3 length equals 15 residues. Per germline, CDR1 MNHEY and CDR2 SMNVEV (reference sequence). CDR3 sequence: CASSLVGSGQETQYF. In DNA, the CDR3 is TGTGCCAGCAGTTTAGTTGGTAGCGGCCAAGAGACCCAGTACTTC.

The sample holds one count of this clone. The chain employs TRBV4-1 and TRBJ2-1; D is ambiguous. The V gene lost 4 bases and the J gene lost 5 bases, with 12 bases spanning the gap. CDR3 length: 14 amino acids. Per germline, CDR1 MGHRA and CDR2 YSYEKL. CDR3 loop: CASSRSTPDNEQFF. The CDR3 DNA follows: TGCGCCAGCAGCCGGTCGACACCGGACAATGAGCAGTTCTTC.

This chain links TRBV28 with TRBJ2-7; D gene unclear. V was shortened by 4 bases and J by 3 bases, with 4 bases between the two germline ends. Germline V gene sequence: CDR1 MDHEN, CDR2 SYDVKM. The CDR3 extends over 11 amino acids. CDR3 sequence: CASSSYYEQYF. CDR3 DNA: TGTGCCAGCAGTTCCTACTACGAGCAGTACTTC.

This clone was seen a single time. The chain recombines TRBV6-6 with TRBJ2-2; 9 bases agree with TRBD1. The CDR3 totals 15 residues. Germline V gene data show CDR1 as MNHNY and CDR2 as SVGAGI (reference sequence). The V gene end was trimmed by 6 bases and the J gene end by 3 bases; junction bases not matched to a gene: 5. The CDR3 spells CASRGQGRDTGELFF. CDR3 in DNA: TGTGCCAGCAGAGGACAGGGGAGGGACACCGGGGAGCTGTTTTTT.

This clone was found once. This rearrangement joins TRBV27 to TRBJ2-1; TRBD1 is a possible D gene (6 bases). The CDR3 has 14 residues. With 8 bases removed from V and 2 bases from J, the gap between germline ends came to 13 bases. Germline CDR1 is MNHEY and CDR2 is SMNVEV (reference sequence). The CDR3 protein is CASSTQGPYNEQFF. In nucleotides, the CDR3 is TGTGCCAGCTCTACACAGGGCCCCTACAATGAGCAGTTCTTC.

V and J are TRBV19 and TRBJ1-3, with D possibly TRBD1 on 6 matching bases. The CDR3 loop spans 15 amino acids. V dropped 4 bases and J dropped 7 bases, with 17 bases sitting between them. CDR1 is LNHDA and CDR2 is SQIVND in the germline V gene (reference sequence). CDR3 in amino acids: CASSRMTGEPNTIYF. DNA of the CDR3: TGTGCCAGTAGTAGGATGACAGGAGAACCCAACACCATATATTTT.